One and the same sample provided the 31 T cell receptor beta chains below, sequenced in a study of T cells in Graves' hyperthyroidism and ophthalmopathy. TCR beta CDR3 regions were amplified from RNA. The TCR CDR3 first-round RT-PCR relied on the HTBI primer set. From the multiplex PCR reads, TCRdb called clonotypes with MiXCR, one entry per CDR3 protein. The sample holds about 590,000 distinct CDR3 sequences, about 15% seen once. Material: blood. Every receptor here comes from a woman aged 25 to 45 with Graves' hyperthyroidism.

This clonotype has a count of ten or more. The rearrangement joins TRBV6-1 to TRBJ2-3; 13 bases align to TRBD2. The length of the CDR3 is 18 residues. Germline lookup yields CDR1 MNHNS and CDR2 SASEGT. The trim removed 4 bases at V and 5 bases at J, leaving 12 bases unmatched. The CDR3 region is CASSVWTSGSLDGDTQYF. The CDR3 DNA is TGTGCCAGCAGTGTATGGACTAGCGGGAGTTTGGACGGAGATACGCAGTATTTT.

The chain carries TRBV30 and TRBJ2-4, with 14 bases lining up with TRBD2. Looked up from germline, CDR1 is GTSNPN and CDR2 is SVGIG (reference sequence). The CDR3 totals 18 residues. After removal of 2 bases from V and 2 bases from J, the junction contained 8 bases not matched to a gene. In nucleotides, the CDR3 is TGTGCCTGGAGTTGGACTAGCGGGAGGATCGGGTCCAAAAACATTCAGTACTTC. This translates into CAWSWTSGRIGSKNIQYF.

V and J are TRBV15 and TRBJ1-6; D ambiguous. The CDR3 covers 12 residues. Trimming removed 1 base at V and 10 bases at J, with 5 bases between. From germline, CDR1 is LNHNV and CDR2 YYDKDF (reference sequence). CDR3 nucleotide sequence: TGTGCCACCAGCAGAGTGGAGTCACCCCTCCACTTT. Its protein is CATSRVESPLHF.

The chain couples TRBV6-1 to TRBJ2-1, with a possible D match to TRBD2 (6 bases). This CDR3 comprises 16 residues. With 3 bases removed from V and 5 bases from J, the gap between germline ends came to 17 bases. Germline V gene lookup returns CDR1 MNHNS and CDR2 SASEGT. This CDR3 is CASSDPSRRANNEQFF. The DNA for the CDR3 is TGTGCCAGCAGTGACCCTAGCAGGAGGGCTAACAATGAGCAGTTCTTC.

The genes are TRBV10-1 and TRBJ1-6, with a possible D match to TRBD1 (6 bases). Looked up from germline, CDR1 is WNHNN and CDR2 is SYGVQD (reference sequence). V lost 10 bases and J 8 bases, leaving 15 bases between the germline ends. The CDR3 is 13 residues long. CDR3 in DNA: TGCGCCACCTCGGGGGCAGTGGATTCACCCCTCCACTTT. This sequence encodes CATSGAVDSPLHF.

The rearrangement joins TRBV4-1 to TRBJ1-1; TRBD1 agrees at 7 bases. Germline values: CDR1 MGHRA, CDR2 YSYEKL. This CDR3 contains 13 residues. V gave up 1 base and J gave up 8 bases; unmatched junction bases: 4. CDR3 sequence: CASSQASGQEAFF. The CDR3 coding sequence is TGCGCCAGCAGCCAAGCCTCGGGACAGGAAGCTTTCTTT.

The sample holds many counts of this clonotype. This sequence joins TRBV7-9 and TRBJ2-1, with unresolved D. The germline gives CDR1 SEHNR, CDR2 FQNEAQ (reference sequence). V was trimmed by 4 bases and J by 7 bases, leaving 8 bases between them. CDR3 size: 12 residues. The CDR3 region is CASSSIGNEQFF. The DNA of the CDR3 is TGTGCCAGCAGCTCGATCGGGAATGAGCAGTTCTTC.

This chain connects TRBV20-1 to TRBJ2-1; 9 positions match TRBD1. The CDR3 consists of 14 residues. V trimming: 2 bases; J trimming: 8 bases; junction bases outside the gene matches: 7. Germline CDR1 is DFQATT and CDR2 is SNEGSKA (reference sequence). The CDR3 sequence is CSARWDRVIDEQFF. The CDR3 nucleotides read TGCAGTGCTAGATGGGACAGGGTTATCGATGAGCAGTTCTTC.

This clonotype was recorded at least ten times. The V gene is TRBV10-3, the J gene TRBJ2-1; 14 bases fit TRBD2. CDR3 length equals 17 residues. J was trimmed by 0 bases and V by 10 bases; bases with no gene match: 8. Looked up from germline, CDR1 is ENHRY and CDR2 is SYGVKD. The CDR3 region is CATEPGLAGGSYNEQFF. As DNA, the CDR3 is TGTGCCACAGAGCCCGGACTAGCGGGAGGCTCCTACAATGAGCAGTTCTTC.

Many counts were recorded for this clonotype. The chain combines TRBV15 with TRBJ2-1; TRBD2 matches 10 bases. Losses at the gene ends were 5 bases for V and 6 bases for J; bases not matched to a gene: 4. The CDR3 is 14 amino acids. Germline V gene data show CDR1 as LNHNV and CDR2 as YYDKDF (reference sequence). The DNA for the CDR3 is TGTGCCACCAGCCGCCAGCGGGAGGGCAATGAGCAGTTCTTC. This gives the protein CATSRQREGNEQFF.

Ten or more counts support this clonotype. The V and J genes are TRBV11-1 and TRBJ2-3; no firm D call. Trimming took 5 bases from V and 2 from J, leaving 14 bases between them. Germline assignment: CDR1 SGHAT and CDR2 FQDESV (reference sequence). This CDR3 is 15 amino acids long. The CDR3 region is CASSTAKGNTDTQYF. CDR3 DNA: TGTGCCAGCAGCACCGCCAAGGGTAACACAGATACGCAGTATTTT.

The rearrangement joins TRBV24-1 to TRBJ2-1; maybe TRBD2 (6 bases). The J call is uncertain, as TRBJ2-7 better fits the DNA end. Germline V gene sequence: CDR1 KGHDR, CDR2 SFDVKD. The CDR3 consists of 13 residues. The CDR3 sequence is CATSDGSGNEQYF. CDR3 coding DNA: TGTGCCACCAGTGACGGGAGTGGCAATGAGCAGTACTTC.

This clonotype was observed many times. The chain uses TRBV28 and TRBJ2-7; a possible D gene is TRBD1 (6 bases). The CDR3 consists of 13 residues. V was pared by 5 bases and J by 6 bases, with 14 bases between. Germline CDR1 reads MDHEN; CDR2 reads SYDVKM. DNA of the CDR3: TGTGCCAGCAGTCTCAGGGGAACGGGCGAGCAGTACTTC. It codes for CASSLRGTGEQYF.

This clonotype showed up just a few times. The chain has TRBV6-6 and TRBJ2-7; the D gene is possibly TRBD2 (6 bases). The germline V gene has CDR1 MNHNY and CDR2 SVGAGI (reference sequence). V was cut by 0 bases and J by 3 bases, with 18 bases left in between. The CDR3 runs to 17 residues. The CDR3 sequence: CASSYSILAGYSYEQYF. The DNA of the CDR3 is TGTGCCAGCAGTTACTCGATATTGGCGGGATATAGCTACGAGCAGTACTTC.

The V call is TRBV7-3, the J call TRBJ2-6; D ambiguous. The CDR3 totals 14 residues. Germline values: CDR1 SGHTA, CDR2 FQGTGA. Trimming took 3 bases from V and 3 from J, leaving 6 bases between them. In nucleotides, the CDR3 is TGTGCCAGCAGCTTCTCGGGTGGGGCCAACGTCCTGACTTTC. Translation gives CASSFSGGANVLTF.

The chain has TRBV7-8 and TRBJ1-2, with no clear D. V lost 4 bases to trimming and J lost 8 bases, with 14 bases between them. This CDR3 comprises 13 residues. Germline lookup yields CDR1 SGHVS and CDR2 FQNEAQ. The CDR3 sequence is CASSSPDPRGYTF. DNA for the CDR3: TGTGCCAGCAGCTCACCGGACCCTCGGGGCTACACCTTC.

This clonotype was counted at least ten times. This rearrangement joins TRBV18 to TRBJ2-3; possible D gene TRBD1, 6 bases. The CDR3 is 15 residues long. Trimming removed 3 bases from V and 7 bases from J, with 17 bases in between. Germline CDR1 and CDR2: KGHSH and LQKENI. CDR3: CASSPPWDTSYTQYF. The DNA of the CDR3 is TGTGCCAGCTCACCCCCTTGGGACACGTCTTATACGCAGTATTTT.

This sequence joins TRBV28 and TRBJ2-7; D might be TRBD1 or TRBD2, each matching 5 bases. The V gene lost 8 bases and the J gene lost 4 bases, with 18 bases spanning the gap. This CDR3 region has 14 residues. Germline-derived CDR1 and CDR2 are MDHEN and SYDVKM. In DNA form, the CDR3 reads TGTGCCAGCGGTTGGTCCGGAGGACATTACGAGCAGTACTTC. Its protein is CASGWSGGHYEQYF. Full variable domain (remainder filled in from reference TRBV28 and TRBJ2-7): DVKVTQSSRYLVKRTGEKVFLECVQDMDHENMFWYRQDPGLGLRLIYFSYDVKMKEKGDIPEGYSVSREKKERFSLILESASTNQTSMYLCASGWSGGHYEQYFGPGTRLTVT.

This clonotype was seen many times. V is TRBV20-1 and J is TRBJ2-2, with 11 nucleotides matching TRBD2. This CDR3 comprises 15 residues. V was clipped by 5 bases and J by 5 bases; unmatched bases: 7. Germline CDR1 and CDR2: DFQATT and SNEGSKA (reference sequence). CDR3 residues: CSARTSGSGTGELFF. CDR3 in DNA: TGCAGTGCTCGAACTAGCGGGAGTGGGACCGGGGAGCTGTTTTTT.

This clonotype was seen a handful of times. CDR3 sequence reads: CASRLLAGGLNYEQYF. In nucleotides, the CDR3 is TGTGCCAGCAGGCTTTTAGCGGGAGGGCTCAACTACGAGCAGTACTTC. The chain has TRBV4-2 and TRBJ2-7, with 11 bases fitting TRBD2. The V gene end was trimmed by 6 bases and the J gene end by 3 bases; junction bases not matched to a gene: 10. The germline gives CDR1 LGHNA, CDR2 YNFKEQ. The CDR3 extends over 16 amino acids.

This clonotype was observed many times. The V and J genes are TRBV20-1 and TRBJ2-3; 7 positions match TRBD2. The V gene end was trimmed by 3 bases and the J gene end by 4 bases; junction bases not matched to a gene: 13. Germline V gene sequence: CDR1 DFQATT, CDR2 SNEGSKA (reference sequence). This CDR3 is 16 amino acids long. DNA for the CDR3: TGCAGTGCTAGCCGGGAGGTGTTTGCGGATCCAGATACGCAGTATTTT. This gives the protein CSASREVFADPDTQYF.

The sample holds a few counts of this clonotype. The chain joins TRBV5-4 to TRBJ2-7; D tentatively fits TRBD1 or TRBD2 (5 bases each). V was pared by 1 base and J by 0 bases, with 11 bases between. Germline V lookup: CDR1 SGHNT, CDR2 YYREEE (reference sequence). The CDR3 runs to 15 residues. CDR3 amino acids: CASSLKVGVSYEQYF. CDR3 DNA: TGTGCCAGCAGCTTGAAGGTGGGGGTCTCCTACGAGCAGTACTTC. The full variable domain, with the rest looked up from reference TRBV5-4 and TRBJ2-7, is ETGVTQSPTHLIKTRGQQVTLRCSSQSGHNTVSWYQQALGQGPQFIFQYYREEENGRGNFPPRFSGLQFPNYSSELNVNALELDDSALYLCASSLKVGVSYEQYFGPGTRLTVT.

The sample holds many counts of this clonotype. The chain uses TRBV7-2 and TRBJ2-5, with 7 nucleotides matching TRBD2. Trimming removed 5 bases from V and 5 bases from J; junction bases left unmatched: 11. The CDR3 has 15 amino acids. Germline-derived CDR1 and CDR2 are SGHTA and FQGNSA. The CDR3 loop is CASSTSGGTGETQYF. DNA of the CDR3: TGTGCCAGCAGCACCTCCGGGGGGACGGGGGAGACCCAGTACTTC.

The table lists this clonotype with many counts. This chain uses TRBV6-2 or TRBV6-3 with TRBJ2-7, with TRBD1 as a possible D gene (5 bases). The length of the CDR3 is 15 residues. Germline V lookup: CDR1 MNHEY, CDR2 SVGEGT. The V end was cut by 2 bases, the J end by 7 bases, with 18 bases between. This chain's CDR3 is CASSYTAGFVGEQYF. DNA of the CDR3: TGTGCCAGCAGTTACACGGCAGGGTTCGTTGGGGAGCAGTACTTC.

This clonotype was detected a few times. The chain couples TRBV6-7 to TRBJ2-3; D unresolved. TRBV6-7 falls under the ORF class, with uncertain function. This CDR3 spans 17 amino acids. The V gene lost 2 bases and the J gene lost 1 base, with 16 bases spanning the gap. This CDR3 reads CASSYESCEARTDTQYF. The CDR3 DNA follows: TGTGCCAGCAGTTACGAGTCCTGTGAGGCGCGCACAGATACGCAGTATTTT.

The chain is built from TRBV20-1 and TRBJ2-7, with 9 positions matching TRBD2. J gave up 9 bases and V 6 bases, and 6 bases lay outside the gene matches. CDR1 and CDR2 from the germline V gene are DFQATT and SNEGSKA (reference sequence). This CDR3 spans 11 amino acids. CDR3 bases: TGCAGTGCCAGGACTAGCGTGAGGCAGTACTTC. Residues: CSARTSVRQYF.

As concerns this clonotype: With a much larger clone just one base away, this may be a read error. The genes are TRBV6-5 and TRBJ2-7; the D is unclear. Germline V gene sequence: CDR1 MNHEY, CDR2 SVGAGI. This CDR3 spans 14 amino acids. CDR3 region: CVSSYTDGTYEQYF. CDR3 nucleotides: TGTGTCAGCAGTTACACGGACGGTACCTACGAGCAGTACTTC.

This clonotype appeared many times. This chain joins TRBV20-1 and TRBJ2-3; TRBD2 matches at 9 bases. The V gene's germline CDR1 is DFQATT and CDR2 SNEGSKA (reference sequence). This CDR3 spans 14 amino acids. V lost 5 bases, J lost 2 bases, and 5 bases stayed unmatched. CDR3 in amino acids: CSASTSGPTDTQYF. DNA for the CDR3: TGCAGTGCTTCGACTAGCGGCCCCACAGATACGCAGTATTTT.

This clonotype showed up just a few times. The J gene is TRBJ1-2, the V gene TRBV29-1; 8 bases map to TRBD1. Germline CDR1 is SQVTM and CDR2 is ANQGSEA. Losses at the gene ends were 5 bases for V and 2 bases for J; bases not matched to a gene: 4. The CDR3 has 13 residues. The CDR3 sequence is CSVKDRENYGYTF. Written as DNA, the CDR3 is TGCAGCGTTAAGGACAGGGAAAACTATGGCTACACCTTC.

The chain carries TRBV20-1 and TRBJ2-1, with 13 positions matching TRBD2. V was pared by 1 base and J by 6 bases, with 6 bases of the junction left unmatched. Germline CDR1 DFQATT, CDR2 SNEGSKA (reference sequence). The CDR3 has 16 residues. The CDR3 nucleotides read TGCAGTGCTAGAGGGCCTACTAGCGGGAGGGGCAATGAGCAGTTCTTC. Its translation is CSARGPTSGRGNEQFF.

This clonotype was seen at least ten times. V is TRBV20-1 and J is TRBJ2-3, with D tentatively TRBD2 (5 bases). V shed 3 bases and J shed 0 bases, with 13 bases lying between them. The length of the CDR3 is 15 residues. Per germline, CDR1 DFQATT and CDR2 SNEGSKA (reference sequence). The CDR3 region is CSARPLVPSTDTQYF. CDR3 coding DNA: TGCAGTGCTAGGCCACTAGTCCCTAGCACAGATACGCAGTATTTT.